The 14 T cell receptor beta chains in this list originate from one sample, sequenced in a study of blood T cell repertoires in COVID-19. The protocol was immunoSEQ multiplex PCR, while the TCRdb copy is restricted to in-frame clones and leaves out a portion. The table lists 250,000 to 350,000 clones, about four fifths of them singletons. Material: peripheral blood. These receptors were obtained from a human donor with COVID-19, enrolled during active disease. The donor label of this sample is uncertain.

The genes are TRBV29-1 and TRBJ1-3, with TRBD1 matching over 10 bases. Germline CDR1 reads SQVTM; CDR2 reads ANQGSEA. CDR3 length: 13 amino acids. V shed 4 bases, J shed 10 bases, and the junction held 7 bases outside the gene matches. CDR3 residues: CSVVIAGQGTIYF. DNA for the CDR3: TGCAGCGTTGTAATTGCGGGACAGGGGACCATATATTTT.

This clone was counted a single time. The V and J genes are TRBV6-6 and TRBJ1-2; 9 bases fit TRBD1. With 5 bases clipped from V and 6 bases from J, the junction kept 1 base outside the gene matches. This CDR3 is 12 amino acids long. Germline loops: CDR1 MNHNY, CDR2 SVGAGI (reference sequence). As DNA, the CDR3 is TGTGCCAGCAGTAGGGACAGGGATGGCTACACCTTC. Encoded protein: CASSRDRDGYTF.

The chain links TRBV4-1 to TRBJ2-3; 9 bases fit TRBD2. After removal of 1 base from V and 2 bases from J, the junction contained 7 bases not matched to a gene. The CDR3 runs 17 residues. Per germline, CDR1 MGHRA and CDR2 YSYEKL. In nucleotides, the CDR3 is TGCGCCAGCAGCCAAGGTCCGGCGGGAGGGCCCACAGATACGCAGTATTTT. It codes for CASSQGPAGGPTDTQYF.

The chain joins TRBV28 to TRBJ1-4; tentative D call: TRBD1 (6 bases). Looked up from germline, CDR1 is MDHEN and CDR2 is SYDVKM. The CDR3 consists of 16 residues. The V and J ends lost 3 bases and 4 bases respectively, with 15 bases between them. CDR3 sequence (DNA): TGTGCCAGCAGTTTGCCAGGGGCCTCTCTTAATGAAAAACTGTTTTTT. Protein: CASSLPGASLNEKLFF.

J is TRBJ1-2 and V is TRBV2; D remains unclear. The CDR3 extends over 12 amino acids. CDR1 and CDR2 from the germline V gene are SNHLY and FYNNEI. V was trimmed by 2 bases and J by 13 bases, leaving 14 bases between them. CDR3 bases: TGTGCCAGCAGTGAACTTAGTCGTCTGCCCACCTTC. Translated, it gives CASSELSRLPTF.

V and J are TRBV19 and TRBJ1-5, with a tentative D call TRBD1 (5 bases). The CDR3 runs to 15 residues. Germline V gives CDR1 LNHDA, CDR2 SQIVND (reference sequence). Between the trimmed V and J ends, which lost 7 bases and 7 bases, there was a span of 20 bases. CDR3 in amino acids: CASTVVLRGGQPQHF. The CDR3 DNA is TGTGCCAGTACTGTTGTTTTGCGGGGGGGACAGCCCCAGCATTTT.

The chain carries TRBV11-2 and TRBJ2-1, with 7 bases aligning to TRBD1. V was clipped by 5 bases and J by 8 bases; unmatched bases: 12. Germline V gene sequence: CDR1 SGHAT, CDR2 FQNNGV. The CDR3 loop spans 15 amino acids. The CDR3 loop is CASSAAGTVDDEQFF. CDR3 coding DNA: TGTGCCAGCAGCGCCGCCGGGACAGTAGATGATGAGCAGTTCTTC.

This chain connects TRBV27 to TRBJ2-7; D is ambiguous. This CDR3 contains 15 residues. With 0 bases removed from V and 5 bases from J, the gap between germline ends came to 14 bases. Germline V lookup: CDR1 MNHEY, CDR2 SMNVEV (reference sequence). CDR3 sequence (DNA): TGTGCCAGCAGTTTATCGAGGTGGAATCCCCACGAGCAGTACTTC. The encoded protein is CASSLSRWNPHEQYF.

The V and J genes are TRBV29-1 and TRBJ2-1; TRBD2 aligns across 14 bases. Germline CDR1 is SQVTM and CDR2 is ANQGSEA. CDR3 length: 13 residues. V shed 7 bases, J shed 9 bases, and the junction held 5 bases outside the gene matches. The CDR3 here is CSAGLAGGGEQFF. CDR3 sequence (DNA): TGCAGCGCCGGACTAGCGGGAGGAGGTGAGCAGTTCTTC.

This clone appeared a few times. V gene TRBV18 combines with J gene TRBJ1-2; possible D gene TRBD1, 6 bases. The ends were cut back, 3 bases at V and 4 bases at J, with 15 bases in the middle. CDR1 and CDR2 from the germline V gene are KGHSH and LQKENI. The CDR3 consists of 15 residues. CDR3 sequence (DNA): TGTGCCAGCTCACCTCTCGGACAGACAATCTATGGCTACACCTTC. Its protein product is CASSPLGQTIYGYTF.

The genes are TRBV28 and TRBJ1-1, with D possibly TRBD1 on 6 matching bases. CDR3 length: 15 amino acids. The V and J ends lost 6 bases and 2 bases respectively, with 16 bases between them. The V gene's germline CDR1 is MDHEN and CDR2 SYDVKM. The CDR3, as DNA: TGTGCCAGCAGAATCATGGGCAGGGGTAACACTGAAGCTTTCTTT. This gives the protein CASRIMGRGNTEAFF. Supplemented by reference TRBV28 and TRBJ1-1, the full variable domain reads DVKVTQSSRYLVKRTGEKVFLECVQDMDHENMFWYRQDPGLGLRLIYFSYDVKMKEKGDIPEGYSVSREKKERFSLILESASTNQTSMYLCASRIMGRGNTEAFFGQGTRLTVV.

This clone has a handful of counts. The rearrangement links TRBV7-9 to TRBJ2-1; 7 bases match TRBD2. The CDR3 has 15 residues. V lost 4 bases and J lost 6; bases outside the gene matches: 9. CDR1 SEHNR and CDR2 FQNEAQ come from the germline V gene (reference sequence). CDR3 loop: CASSYPRLAGNEQFF. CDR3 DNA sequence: TGTGCCAGCAGCTACCCGAGACTAGCTGGCAATGAGCAGTTCTTC. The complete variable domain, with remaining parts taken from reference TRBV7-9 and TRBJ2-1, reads DTGVSQNPRHKITKRGQNVTFRCDPISEHNRLYWYRQTLGQGPEFLTYFQNEAQLEKSRLLSDRFSAERPKGSFSTLEIQRTEQGDSAMYLCASSYPRLAGNEQFFGPGTRLTVL.

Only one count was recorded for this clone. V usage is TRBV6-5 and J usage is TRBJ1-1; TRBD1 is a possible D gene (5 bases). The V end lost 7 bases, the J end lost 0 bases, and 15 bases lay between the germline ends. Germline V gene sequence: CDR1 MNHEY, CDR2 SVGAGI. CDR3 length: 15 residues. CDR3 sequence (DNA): TGTGCCAGCACCTTAAATCAGGGCCTGAACACTGAAGCTTTCTTT. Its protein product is CASTLNQGLNTEAFF.

The CDR3 region is CASTSTGQVEKLFF. The CDR3 DNA reads TGTGCCAGTACCTCGACAGGGCAGGTTGAAAAACTGTTTTTT. The J gene is TRBJ1-4, the V gene TRBV19, with 7 bases fitting TRBD1. The junction had 9 bases not matched to a gene; V was cut back by 7 bases and J by 7 bases. The CDR3 contains 14 residues. Germline assignment: CDR1 LNHDA and CDR2 SQIVND (reference sequence).